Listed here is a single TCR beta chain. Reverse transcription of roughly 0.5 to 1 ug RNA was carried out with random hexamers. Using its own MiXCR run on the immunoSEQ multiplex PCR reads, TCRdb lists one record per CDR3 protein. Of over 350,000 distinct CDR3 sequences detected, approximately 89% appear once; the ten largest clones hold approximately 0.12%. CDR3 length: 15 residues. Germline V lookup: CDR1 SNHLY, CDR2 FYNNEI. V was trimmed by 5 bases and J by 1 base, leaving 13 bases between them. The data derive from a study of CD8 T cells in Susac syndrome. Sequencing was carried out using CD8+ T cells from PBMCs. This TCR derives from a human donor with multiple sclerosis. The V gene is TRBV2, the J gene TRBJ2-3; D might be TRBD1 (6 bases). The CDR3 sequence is CASSWTAYGTDTQYF. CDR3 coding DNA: TGTGCCAGCAGTTGGACAGCCTACGGCACAGATACGCAGTATTTT.